This TCR beta chain comes out of a study of blood T cell repertoires in COVID-19. Trimming cost V 8 bases and J 3 bases; bases outside gene matches: 7. The CDR3 runs 13 residues. The germline V gene encodes CDR1 KGHSH and CDR2 LQKENI. Seattle patient enrollment occurred during active infection, with longitudinal follow-up thereafter. Authors' processing steps: Reference gene primer amplification gave estimated nucleated cell counts. Only in-frame clones appear in the TCRdb table, and some are missing; sequencing was by immunoSEQ multiplex PCR. V, J and clone size derive from that table, while D and trimming were established from the DNA sequence. The sample has approximately 500,000 clones, approximately 92% seen once.

The rearrangement uses TRBV18 and TRBJ2-7, with 7 bases lining up with TRBD1. This TCR was recovered from a young man with COVID-19, enrolled during active disease. Sequencing input: peripheral blood. The CDR3 region has the DNA TGTGCCAGCCAAACAGGGGCCCACTACGAGCAGTACTTC. It yields the protein CASQTGAHYEQYF.